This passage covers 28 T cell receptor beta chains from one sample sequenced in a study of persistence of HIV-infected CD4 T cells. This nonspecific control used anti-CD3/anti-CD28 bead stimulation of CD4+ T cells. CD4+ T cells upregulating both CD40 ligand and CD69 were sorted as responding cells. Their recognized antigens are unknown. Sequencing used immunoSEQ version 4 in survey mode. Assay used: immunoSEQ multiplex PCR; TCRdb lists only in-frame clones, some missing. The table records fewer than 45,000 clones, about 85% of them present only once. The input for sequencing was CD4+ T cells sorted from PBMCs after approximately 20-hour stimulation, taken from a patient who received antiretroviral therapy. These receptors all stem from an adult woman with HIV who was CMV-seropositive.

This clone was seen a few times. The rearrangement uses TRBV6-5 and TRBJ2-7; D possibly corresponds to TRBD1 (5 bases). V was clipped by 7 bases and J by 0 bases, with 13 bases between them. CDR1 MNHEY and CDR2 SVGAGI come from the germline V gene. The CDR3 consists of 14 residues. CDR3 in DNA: TGTGCCAGCAAGCCAGGGCCTAGCTCCTACGAGCAGTACGTC. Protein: CASKPGPSSYEQYV.

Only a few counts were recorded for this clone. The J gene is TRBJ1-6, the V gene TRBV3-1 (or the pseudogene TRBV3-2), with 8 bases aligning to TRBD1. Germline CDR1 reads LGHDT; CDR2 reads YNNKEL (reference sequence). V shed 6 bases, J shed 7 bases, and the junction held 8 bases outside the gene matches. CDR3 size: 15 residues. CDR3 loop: CASRFDRGGNSPLHF. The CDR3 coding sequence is TGTGCCAGCAGGTTTGACAGGGGAGGGAATTCACCCCTCCACTTT.

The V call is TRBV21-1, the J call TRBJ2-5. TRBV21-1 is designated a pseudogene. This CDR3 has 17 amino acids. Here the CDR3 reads CASSKAGRGPGRETQYF. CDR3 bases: TGTGCCAGCAGCAAAGCGGGTCGGGGCCCCGGAAGAGAGACCCAGTACTTC.

CDR3: CATSRDLGRRAGANVLTF. In nucleotides, the CDR3 is TGTGCCACCAGCAGAGATCTGGGGAGAAGAGCTGGGGCCAACGTCCTGACTTTC. The J gene is TRBJ2-6, the V gene TRBV15; TRBD2 is a possible D gene (5 bases). The germline V and J ends were trimmed by 0 bases and 2 bases, with 14 bases remaining between them. CDR3 length equals 18 residues. Germline V gene data show CDR1 as LNHNV and CDR2 as YYDKDF (reference sequence). Drawing the rest from reference TRBV15 and TRBJ2-6, the complete variable domain is DAMVIQNPRYQVTQFGKPVTLSCSQTLNHNVMYWYQQKSSQAPKLLFHYYDKDFNNEADTPDNFQSRRPNTSFCFLDIRSPGLGDTAMYLCATSRDLGRRAGANVLTFGAGSRLTVL.

This CDR3 reads CASSLGGPGTDTQYF. DNA for the CDR3: TGTGCCAGCAGCTTGGGGGGGCCTGGCACAGATACGCAGTATTTT. The gene calls are TRBV5-4 and TRBJ2-3, with a possible D match to TRBD1 (6 bases). The CDR3 totals 15 residues. Trimming left V 0 bases short and J 1 base short, with 9 bases between. Germline-derived CDR1 and CDR2 are SGHNT and YYREEE (reference sequence).

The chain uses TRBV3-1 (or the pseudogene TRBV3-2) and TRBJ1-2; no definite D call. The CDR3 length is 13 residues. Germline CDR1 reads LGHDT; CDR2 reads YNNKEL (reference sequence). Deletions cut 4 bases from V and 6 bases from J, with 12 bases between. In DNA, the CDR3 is TGTGCCAGCAGCCTAAGACTTGACGATGGCTACACCTTC. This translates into CASSLRLDDGYTF.

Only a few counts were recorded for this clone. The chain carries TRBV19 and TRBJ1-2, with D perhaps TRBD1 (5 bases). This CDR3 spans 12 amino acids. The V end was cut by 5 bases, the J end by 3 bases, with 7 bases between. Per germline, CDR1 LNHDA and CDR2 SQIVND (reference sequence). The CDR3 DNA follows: TGTGCCAGTAGTTCCAGGGACTATGGCTACACCTTC. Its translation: CASSSRDYGYTF.

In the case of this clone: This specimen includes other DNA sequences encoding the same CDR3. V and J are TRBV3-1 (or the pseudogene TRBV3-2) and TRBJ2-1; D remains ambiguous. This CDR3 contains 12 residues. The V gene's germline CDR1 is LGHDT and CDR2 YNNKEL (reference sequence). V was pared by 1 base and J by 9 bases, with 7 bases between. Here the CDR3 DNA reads TGTGCCAGCAGCCAAGCTGAAAGTGAGCAGTTCTTC. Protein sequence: CASSQAESEQFF.

The CDR3 sequence is CATSRGWGGPNTEAFF. The CDR3 DNA reads as TGTGCCACCAGCCGGGGATGGGGGGGACCGAACACTGAAGCTTTCTTT. J is TRBJ1-1 and V is TRBV15; D is perhaps TRBD1 (5 bases). Germline V gene sequence: CDR1 LNHNV, CDR2 YYDKDF (reference sequence). Trimming stripped 5 bases from V and 1 base from J, with 17 bases between. CDR3 length equals 16 residues.

CDR3 sequence (DNA): TGCGCCAGCAGCTCCGGAGGGGCATCCGGGGAGCTGTTTTTT. Translating it yields CASSSGGASGELFF. The rearrangement joins TRBV5-1 to TRBJ2-2; perhaps TRBD2 as D (6 bases). Germline assignment: CDR1 SGHRS and CDR2 YFSETQ. Trimming cost V 3 bases and J 6 bases, with 12 bases left between them. CDR3 length equals 14 residues.

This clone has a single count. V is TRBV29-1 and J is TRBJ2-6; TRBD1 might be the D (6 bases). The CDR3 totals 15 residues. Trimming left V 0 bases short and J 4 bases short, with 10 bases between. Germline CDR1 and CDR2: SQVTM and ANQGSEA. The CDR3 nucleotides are TGCAGCGTTGAAGACACAGGGCCCGGGGCCAACGTCCTGACTTTC. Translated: CSVEDTGPGANVLTF.

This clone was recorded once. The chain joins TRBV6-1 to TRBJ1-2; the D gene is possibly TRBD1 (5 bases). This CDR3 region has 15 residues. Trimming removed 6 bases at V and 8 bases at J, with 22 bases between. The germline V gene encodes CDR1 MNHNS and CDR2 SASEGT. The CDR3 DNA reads TGTGCCAGCAGCACGGCGGTTGAGGGGCCGTCCGGCTACACCTTC. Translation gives CASSTAVEGPSGYTF.

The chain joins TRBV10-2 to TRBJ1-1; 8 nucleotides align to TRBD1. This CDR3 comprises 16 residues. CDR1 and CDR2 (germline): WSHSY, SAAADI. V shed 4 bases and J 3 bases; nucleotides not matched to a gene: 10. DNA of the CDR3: TGCGCCAGCAGTGTAGGGACAGGCAGGGGCGACACTGAAGCTTTCTTT. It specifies CASSVGTGRGDTEAFF.

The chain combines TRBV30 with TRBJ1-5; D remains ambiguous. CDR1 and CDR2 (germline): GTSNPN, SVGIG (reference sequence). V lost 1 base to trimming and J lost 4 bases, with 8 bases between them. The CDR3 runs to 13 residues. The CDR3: CAWSGLVNQPQHF. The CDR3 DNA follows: TGTGCCTGGAGTGGTCTTGTTAATCAGCCCCAGCATTTT.

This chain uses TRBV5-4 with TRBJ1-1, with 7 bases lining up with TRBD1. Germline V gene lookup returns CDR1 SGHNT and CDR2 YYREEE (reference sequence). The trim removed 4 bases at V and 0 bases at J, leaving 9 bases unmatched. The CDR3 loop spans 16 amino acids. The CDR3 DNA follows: TGTGCCAGCAGCACACCCCGGCAGGGGGTGAACACTGAAGCTTTCTTT. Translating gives CASSTPRQGVNTEAFF.

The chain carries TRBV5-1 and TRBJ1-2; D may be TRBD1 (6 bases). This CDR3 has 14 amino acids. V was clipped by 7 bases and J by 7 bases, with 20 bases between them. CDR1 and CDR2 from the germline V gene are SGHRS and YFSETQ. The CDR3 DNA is TGCGCCAGCGCTGAACCGGGGGGGGCCCCTGGCTACACCTTC. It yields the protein CASAEPGGAPGYTF.

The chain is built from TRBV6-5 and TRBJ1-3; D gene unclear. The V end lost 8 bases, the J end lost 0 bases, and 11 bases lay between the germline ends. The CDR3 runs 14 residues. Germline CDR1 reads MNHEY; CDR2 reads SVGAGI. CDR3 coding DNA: TGTGCCAGCTGTAGCGGGGTCTCTGGAAACACCATATATTTT. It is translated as CASCSGVSGNTIYF.

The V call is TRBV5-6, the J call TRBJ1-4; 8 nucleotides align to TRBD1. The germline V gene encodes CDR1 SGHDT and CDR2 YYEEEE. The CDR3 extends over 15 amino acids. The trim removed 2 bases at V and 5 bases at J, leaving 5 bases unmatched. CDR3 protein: CASSFLAGGNEKLFF. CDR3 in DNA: TGTGCCAGCAGCTTCTTGGCAGGGGGCAATGAAAAACTGTTTTTT.

Written as DNA, the CDR3 is TGTGCCATCAATCGGCGGGGGATAGGGGGCGAAAGAAATGAGCAGTTCTTC. This codes for CAINRRGIGGERNEQFF. V is TRBV10-3 and J is TRBJ2-1; D possibly matches TRBD1 or TRBD2 (7 bases each). The CDR3 runs to 17 residues. V gave up 7 bases and J gave up 7 bases, with 26 bases separating them. Germline lookup yields CDR1 ENHRY and CDR2 SYGVKD.

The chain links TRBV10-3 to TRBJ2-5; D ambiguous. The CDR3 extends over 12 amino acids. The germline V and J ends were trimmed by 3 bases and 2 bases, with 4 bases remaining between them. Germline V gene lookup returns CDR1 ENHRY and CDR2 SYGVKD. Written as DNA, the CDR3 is TGTGCCATCAGTGATGTTCAAGAGACCCAGTACTTC. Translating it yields CAISDVQETQYF.

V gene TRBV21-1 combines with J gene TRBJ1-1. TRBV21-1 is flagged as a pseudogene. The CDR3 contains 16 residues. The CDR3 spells CASSKAWGAEYTEAFF. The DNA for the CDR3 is TGTGCCAGCAGCAAAGCGTGGGGGGCGGAATACACTGAAGCTTTCTTT.

The CDR3 reads CASSLWTSEAFF. CDR3 bases: TGTGCCAGCAGCTTGTGGACCTCTGAAGCTTTCTTT. V gene TRBV5-6 combines with J gene TRBJ1-1, with unresolved D. CDR1 and CDR2 (germline): SGHDT, YYEEEE. V lost 1 base to trimming and J lost 6 bases, with 7 bases between them. The CDR3 loop spans 12 amino acids.

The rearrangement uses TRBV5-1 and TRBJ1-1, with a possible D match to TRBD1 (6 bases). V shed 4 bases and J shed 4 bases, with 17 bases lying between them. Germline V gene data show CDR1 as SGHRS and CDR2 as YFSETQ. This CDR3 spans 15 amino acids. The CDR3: CASSPEGGAGTEAFF. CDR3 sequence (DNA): TGCGCCAGCAGCCCCGAAGGGGGGGCGGGCACTGAAGCTTTCTTT.

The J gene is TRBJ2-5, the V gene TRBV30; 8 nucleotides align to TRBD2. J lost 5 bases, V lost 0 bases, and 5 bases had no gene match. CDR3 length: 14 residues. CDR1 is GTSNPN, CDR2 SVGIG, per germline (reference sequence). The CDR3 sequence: CAWSVGGAVETQYF. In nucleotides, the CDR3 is TGTGCCTGGAGTGTCGGGGGGGCCGTTGAGACCCAGTACTTC.

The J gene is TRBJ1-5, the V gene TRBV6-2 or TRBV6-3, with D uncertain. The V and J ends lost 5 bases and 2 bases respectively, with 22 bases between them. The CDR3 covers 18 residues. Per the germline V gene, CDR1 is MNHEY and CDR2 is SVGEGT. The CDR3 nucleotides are TGTGCCAGCAGTAACGGTAAAACCCCTTCAGTGGGCAATCAGCCCCAGCATTTT. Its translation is CASSNGKTPSVGNQPQHF.

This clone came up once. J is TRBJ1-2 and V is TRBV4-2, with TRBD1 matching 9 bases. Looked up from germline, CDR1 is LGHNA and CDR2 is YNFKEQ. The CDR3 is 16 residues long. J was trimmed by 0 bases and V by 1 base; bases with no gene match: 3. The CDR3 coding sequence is TGTGCCAGCAGCCAAGGCCGGGACAGGGCTAACTATGGCTACACCTTC. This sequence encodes CASSQGRDRANYGYTF.

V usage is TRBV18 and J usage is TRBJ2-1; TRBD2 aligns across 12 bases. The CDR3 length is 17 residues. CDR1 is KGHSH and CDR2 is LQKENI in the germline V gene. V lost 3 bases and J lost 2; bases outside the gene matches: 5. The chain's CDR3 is CASSPSLAGGTYNEQFF. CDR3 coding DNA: TGTGCCAGCTCACCTTCACTAGCGGGGGGCACCTACAATGAGCAGTTCTTC.

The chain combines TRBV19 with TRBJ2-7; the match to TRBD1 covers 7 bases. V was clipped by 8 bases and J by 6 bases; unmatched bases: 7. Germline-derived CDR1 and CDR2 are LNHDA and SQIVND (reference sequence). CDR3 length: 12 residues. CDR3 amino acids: CASGEGGGEQYV. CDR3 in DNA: TGTGCCAGTGGGGAAGGGGGCGGCGAGCAGTACGTC.